This T cell receptor (beta chain) appears in the sequencing data of a study of blood T cells in healthy people across ages. PCR was performed a second time for about 7 to 12 cycles using a sample-barcoded 5' primer and a J-beta primer mix. MiXCR was run by TCRdb on the 5' RACE reads, yielding one entry per CDR3 protein. The sample lists roughly 800,000 distinct CDR3 sequences; roughly 60% were seen once. Trimming shortened V by 3 bases and J by 9 bases, and 13 bases separated the two germline ends. The length of the CDR3 is 13 residues. Germline CDR1 is SGHRS and CDR2 is YFSETQ. Each donor was a healthy Caucasian individual from Russia, aged roughly 6 to 95. Per-sample yields of isolated PBMCs were at least 6 million. Per individual sample, total RNA of at least 6 micrograms was extracted.

Specimen: blood. V gene TRBV5-1 combines with J gene TRBJ2-1, with D perhaps TRBD1 or TRBD2 (5 bases each). This TCR derives from a man aged 30-40 years in good health. CDR3 in DNA: TGCGCCAGCAGCTGGGGGAATGCCGGTGAGCAGTTCTTC. This encodes CASSWGNAGEQFF. The full variable domain, in which reference TRBV5-1 and TRBJ2-1 provide the parts outside the CDR3, is KAGVTQTPRYLIKTRGQQVTLSCSPISGHRSVSWYQQTPGQGLQFLFEYFSETQRNKGNFPGRFSGRQFSNSRSEMNVSTLELGDSALYLCASSWGNAGEQFFGPGTRLTVL.